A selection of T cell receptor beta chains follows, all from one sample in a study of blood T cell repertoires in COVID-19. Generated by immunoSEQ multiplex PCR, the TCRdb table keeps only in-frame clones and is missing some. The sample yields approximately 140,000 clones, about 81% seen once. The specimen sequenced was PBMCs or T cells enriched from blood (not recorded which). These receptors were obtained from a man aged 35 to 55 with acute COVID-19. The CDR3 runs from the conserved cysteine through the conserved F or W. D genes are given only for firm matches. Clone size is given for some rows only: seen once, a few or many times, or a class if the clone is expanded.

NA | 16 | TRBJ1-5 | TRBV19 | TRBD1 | CASSRGQGRWDQPQHF | TGTGCCAGTAGCCGTGGACAGGGAAGGTGGGATCAGCCCCAGCATTTT
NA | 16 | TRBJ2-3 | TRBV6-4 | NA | CASSEYDSLVTDTQYF | TGTGCCAGCAGTGAATACGACTCCCTAGTAACAGATACGCAGTATTTT
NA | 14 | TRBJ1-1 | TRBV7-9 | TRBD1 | CASSWGTGDTEAFF | TGTGCCAGCAGCTGGGGGACAGGGGACACTGAAGCTTTCTTT
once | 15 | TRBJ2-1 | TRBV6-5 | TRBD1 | CASSPTGGRLGEQFF | TGTGCCAGCAGCCCCACAGGGGGACGCCTAGGTGAGCAGTTCTTC
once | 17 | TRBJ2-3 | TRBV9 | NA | CASSVDGAGAYTDTQYF | TGTGCCAGCAGCGTAGATGGGGCGGGGGCCTACACAGATACGCAGTATTTT
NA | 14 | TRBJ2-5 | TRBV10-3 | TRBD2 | CAIKASGGLETQYF | TGTGCCATCAAGGCCAGCGGGGGGCTAGAGACCCAGTACTTC
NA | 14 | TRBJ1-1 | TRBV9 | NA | CASSVVSAASEAFF | TGTGCCAGCAGCGTAGTCAGTGCGGCGTCTGAAGCTTTCTTT
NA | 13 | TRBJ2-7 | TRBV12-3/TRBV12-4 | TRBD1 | CASRLTGGYEQYF | TGTGCCAGCAGATTGACAGGGGGATACGAGCAGTACTTC
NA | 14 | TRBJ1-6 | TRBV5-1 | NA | CASSLWQSPSPLHF | TGCGCCAGCAGCTTGTGGCAGTCTCCTTCACCCCTCCACTTT
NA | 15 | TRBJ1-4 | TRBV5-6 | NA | CASSPKTGGNEKLFF | TGTGCCAGCAGCCCAAAGACGGGAGGGAATGAAAAACTGTTTTTT
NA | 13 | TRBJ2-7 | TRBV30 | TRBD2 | CAWSPRTSGEQYF | TGTGCCTGGAGCCCGAGGACTAGCGGGGAGCAGTACTTC
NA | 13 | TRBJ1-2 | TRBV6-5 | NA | CASSFTGNYGYTF | TGTGCCAGCAGTTTTACAGGGAACTATGGCTACACCTTC
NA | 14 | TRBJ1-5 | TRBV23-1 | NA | CASSHRVGNQPQHF | TGCGCCAGCAGCCACAGGGTGGGCAATCAGCCCCAGCATTTT
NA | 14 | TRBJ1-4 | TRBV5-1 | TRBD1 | CASSLGTGGEKLFF | TGCGCCAGCAGCTTGGGGACAGGTGGTGAAAAACTGTTTTTT
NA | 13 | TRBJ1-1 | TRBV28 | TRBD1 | CASSGTVNTEAFF | TGTGCCAGCAGTGGGACAGTTAACACTGAAGCTTTCTTT
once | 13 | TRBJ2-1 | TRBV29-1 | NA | CSAATVSYNEQFF | TGCAGCGCTGCGACAGTGTCCTACAATGAGCAGTTCTTC
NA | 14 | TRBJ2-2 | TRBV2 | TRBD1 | CASNGQGRAGELFF | TGTGCCAGCAACGGACAGGGGAGGGCCGGGGAGCTGTTTTTT
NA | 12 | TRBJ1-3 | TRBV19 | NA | CASSDSGNTIYF | TGTGCCAGTAGCGACTCGGGAAACACCATATATTTT
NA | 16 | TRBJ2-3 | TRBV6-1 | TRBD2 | CASSETTSGSTDTQYF | TGTGCCAGCAGTGAAACGACTAGCGGCAGCACAGATACGCAGTATTTT
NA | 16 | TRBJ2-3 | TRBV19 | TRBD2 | CASSIDAQGLAATQYF | TGTGCCAGTAGTATAGACGCCCAGGGACTAGCCGCTACGCAGTATTTT
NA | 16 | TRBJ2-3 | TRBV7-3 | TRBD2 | CASSSGTSGGPDTQYF | TGTGCCAGCAGCTCCGGGACTAGCGGGGGGCCAGATACGCAGTATTTT
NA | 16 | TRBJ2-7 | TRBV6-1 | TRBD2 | CASSERNSGSPYEQYF | TGTGCCAGCAGTGAAAGGAATAGCGGGAGCCCCTACGAGCAGTACTTC
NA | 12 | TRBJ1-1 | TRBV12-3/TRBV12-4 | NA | CASRPGITEAFF | TGTGCCAGCAGACCAGGGATTACTGAAGCTTTCTTT
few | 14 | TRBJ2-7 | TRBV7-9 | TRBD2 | CASSPYSGEYEQYF | TGTGCCAGCAGCCCCTATAGCGGGGAGTACGAGCAGTACTTC
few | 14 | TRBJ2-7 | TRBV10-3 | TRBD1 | CAISAAGGDYEQYF | TGTGCCATCAGTGCGGCAGGGGGCGATTACGAGCAGTACTTC
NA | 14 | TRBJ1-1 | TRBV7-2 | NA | CASSLKPGGTEAFF | TGTGCCAGCAGCTTAAAGCCCGGGGGCACTGAAGCTTTCTTT